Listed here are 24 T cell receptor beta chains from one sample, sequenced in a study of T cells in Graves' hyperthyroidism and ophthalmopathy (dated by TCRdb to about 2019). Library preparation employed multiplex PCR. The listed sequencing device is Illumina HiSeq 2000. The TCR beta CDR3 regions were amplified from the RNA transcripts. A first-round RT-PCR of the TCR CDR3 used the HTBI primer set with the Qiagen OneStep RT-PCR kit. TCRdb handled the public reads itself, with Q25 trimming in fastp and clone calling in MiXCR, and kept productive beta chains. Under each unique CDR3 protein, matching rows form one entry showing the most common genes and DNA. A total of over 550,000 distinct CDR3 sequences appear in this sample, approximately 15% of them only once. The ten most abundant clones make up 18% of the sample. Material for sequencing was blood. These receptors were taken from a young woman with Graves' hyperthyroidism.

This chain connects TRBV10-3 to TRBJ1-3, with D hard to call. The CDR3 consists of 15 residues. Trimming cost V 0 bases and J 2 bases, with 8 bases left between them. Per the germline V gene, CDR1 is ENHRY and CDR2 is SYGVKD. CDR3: CAISESMSPGNTIYF. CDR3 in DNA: TGTGCCATCAGTGAGTCGATGTCACCTGGAAACACCATATATTTT.

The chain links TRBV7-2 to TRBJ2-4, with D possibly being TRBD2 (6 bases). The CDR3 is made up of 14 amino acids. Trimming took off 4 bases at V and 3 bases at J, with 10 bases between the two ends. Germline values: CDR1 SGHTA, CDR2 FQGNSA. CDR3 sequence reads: CASSSLGGKNIQYF. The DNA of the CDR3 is TGTGCCAGCAGCTCCCTGGGAGGCAAAAACATTCAGTACTTC.

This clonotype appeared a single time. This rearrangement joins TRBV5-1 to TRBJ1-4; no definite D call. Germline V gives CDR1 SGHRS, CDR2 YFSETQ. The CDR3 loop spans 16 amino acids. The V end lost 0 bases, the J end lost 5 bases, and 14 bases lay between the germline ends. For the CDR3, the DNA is TGCGCCAGCAGCTTGGGAACAGCGGTATCGAATGAAAAACTGTTTTTT. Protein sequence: CASSLGTAVSNEKLFF.

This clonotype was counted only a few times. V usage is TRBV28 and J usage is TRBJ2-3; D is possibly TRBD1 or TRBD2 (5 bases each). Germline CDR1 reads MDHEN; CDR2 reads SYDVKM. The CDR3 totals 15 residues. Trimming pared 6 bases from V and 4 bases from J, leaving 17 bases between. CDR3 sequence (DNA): TGTGCCAGCAGGTCCCCCGGGGCCCGCCCAGATACGCAGTATTTT. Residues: CASRSPGARPDTQYF.

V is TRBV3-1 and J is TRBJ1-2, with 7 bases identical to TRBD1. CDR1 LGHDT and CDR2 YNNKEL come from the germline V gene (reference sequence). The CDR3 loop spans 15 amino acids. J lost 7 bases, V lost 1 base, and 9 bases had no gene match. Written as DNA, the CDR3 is TGTGCCAGCAGCCAAGCGGGCGAAGGGGGCAGTGGCTACACCTTC. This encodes CASSQAGEGGSGYTF.

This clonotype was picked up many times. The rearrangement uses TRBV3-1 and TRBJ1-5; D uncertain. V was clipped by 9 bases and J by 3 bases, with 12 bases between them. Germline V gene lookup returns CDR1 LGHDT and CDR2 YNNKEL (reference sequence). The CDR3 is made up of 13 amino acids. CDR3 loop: CASGDYDNQPQHF. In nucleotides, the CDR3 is TGTGCCAGTGGGGATTACGACAATCAGCCCCAGCATTTT. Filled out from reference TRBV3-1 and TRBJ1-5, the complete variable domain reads DTAVSQTPKYLVTQMGNDKSIKCEQNLGHDTMYWYKQDSKKFLKIMFSYNNKELIINETVPNRFSPKSPDKAHLNLHINSLELGDSAVYFCASGDYDNQPQHFGDGTRLSIL.

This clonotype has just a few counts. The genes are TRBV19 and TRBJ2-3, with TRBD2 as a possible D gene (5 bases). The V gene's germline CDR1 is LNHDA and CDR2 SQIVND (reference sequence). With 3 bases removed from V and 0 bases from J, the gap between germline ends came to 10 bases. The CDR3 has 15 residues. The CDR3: CASSIGSLSTDTQYF. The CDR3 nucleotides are TGTGCCAGTAGTATTGGGAGCCTTAGCACAGATACGCAGTATTTT.

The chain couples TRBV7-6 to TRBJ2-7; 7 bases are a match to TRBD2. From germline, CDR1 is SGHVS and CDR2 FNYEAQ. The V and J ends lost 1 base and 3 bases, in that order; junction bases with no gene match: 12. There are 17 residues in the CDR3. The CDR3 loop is CASSLGASGDLYYEQYF. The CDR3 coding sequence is TGTGCCAGCAGCTTAGGGGCTAGCGGAGACCTCTACTACGAGCAGTACTTC.

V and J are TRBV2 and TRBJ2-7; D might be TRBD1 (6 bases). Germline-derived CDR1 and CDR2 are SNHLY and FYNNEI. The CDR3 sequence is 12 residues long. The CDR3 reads CAWTESSYEQYF. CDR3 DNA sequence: TGTGCGTGGACAGAGAGCTCCTACGAGCAGTACTTC. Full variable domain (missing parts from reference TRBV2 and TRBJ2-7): EPEVTQTPSHQVTQMGQEVILRCVPISNHLYFYWYRQILGQKVEFLVSFYNNEISEKSEIFDDQFSVERPDGSNFTLKIRSTKLEDSAMYFCAWTESSYEQYFGPGTRLTVT.

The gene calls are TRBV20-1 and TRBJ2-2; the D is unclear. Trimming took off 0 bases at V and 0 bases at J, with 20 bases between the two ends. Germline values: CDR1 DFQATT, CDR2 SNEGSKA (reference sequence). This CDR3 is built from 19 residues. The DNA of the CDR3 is TGCAGTGCTAGAGATCCATTTTGGGGTTCAGGCGCGAACACCGGGGAGCTGTTTTTT. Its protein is CSARDPFWGSGANTGELFF.

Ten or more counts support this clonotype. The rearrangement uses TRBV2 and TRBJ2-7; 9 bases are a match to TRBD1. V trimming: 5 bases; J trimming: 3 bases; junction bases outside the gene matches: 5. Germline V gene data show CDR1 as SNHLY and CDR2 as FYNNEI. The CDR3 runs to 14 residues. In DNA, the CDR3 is TGTGCCAGCAGTTTGGGACAGGGAGTCTACGAGCAGTACTTC. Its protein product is CASSLGQGVYEQYF. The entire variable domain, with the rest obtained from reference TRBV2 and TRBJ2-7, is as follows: EPEVTQTPSHQVTQMGQEVILRCVPISNHLYFYWYRQILGQKVEFLVSFYNNEISEKSEIFDDQFSVERPDGSNFTLKIRSTKLEDSAMYFCASSLGQGVYEQYFGPGTRLTVT.

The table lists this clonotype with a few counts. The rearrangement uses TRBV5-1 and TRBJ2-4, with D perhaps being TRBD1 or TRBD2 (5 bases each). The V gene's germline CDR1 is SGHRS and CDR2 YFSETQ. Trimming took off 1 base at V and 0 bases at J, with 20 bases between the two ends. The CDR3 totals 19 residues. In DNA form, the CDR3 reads TGCGCCAGCAGCTTGCGGGGCAGGGCCAATCTGGGAGCCAAAAACATTCAGTACTTC. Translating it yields CASSLRGRANLGAKNIQYF.

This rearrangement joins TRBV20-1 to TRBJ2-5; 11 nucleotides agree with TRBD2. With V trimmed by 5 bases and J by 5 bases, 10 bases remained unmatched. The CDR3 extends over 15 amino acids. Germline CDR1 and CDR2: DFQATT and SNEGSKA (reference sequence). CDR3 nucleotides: TGCAGTGCTCGAGGGGTAGCGGGGGGGCGCGAGACCCAGTACTTC. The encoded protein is CSARGVAGGRETQYF.

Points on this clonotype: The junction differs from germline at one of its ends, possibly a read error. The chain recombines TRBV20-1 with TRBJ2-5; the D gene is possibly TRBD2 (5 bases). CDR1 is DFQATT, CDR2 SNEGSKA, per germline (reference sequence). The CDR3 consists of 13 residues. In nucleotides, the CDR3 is TGCAGTACTAGAGTAAGCGTGGGAGAGACCCAGTACTTC. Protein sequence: CSTRVSVGETQYF.

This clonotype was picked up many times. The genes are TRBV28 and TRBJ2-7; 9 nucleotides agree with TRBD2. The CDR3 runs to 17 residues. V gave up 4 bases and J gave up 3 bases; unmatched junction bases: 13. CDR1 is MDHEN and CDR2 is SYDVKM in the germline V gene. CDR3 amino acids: CASSSYGRLAEGYEQYF. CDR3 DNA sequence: TGTGCCAGCAGTTCATATGGGAGACTAGCGGAGGGCTACGAGCAGTACTTC.

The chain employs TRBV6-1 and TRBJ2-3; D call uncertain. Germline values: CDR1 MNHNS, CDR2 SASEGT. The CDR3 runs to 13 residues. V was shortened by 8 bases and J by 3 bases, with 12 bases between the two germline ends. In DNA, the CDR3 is TGTGCCAGCCAAAGCAGCAGGACAGATACGCAGTATTTT. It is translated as CASQSSRTDTQYF.

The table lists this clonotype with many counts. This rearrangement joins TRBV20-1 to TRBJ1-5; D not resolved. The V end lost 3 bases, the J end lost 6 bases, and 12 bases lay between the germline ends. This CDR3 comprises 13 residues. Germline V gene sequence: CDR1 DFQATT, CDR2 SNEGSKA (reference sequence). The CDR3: CSASRTAGQPQHF. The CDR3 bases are TGCAGTGCTAGCAGGACCGCAGGTCAGCCCCAGCATTTT.

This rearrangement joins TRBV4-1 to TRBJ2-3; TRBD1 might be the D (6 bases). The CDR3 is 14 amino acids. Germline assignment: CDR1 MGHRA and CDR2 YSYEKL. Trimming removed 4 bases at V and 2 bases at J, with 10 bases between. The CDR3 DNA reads TGCGCCAGCAGCCCCCGGGACACCACAGATACGCAGTATTTT. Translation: CASSPRDTTDTQYF.

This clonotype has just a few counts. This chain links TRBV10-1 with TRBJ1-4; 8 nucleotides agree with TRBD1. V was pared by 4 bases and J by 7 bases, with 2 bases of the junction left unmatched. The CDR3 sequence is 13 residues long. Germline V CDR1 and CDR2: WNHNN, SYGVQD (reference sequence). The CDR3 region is CASSGTGSEKLFF. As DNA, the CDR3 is TGCGCCAGCAGTGGGACAGGGAGTGAAAAACTGTTTTTT.

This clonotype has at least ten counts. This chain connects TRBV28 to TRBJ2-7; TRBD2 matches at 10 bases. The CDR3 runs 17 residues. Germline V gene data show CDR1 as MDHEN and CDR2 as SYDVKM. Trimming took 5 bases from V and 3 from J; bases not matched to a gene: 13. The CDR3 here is CASSGQTGTSVVYEQYF. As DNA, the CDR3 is TGTGCCAGCAGTGGGCAGACCGGGACTAGCGTAGTCTACGAGCAGTACTTC.

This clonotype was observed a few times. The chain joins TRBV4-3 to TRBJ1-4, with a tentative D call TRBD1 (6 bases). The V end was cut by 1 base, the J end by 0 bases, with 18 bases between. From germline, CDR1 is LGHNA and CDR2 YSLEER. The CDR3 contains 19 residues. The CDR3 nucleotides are TGCGCCAGCAGCCAAGTACCGGGGGGCAGAAAGTCAACTAATGAAAAACTGTTTTTT. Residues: CASSQVPGGRKSTNEKLFF.

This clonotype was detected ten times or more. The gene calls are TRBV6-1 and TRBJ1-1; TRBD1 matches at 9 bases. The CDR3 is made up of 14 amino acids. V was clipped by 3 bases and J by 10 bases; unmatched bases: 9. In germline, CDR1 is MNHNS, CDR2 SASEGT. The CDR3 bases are TGTGCCAGCAGTGAGACAGGGGGGGCGGCAGCAGCTTTCTTT. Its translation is CASSETGGAAAAFF.

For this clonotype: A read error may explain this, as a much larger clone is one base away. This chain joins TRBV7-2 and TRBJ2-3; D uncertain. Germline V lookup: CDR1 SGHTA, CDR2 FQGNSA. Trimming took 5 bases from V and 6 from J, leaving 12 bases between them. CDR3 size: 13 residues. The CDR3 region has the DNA TGTGCCAGCAGCGAAGACCTGGCGGATACGCAGTATTTT. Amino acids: CASSEDLADTQYF.

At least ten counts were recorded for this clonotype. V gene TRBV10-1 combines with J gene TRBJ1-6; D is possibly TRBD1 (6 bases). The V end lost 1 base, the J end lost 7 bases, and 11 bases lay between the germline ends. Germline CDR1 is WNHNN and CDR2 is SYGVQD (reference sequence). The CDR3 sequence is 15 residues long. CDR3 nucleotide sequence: TGCGCCAGCAGTGAGTTCCAGGGGACCAATTCACCCCTCCACTTT. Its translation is CASSEFQGTNSPLHF.